The entry below describes one T cell receptor (beta chain). No antigen is known for it. The sample is drawn from a study of cytomegalovirus exposure and HLA in healthy donors. Overall study context: Earlier findings included 100 million to 130 million unique TCR beta sequences obtained from 150 million to 200 million T cells.

Study-wide findings and caveats: In an earlier analysis, productive rearrangement rates for most beta V segments clustered near 87% or 30%. The authors confirmed in vitro that a few CMV-associated chains were specific for CMV antigens. As immune exposure information, only CMV serostatus was available.

This CDR3 region has 17 residues. J gave up 13 bases and V 3 bases, and 23 bases lay outside the gene matches. CDR1 and CDR2 (germline): SGHRS, YFSETQ. With 60 Vbeta and 13 Jbeta primers, the PCR was carried out. TCRdb keeps only in-frame clones here, not all; method: immunoSEQ multiplex PCR. The data contain 100,000 to 150,000 clones, around 80% of them seen just once; the ten biggest clones take up roughly 1.8%. The source of this sequence is a woman aged 50 to 60 in good health and CMV-seronegative. Source material: PBMCs. This chain connects TRBV5-1 to TRBJ2-3; 7 bases are a match to TRBD1. The CDR3: CASSSLFGTATDEREYF. In DNA form, the CDR3 reads TGCGCCAGCAGCTCGTTATTCGGGACAGCCACCGACGAAAGGGAGTATTTT. The full variable domain, its missing parts supplied by reference TRBV5-1 and TRBJ2-3, is KAGVTQTPRYLIKTRGQQVTLSCSPISGHRSVSWYQQTPGQGLQFLFEYFSETQRNKGNFPGRFSGRQFSNSRSEMNVSTLELGDSALYLCASSSLFGTATDEREYFGPGTRLTVL.